This TCR beta chain was profiled in a study of blood T cells in healthy people across ages. Findings of the study overall: Strong correlation existed between TCR beta diversity and naive T cell percentage.

The CDR3 has 15 amino acids. Trimming stripped 0 bases from V and 6 bases from J, with 14 bases between. The germline V gene has CDR1 SGHRS and CDR2 YFSETQ. This clonotype was picked up a small number of times. The target antigen is unknown. No conserved phenylalanine or tryptophan ends this CDR3, so it is likely a read error. A sample-barcoded 5' primer and a J-beta primer mix were used in a second PCR of about 7 to 11 cycles. TCRdb re-called the 5' RACE reads with MiXCR, one entry per CDR3 protein. Altogether 750,000 to 950,000 distinct CDR3 sequences are present, under 30% being singletons, with the ten largest covering 3%. In addition, the sample was reused for a study of T cells of mothers and their children.

Sequenced material: blood. This clonotype originated in a boy aged 10-17 years in good health. The gene calls are TRBV5-1 and TRBJ2-3, with D possibly being TRBD1 (5 bases). CDR3 sequence: CASSLEGREADTQYV. CDR3 bases: TGCGCCAGCAGCTTGGAGGGGCGAGAGGCGGATACGCAGTATGTT.